These T cell receptor beta chains were read from a single sample in a study of Ad26.COV2.S vaccination and SARS-CoV-2 variants. Produced via immunoSEQ multiplex PCR; TCRdb's table is partial and in-frame only. Among a few hundred thousand clones listed, 83% were seen once. The sequencing used peripheral blood, collected in a trial of Ad26.COV2.S vaccine versus placebo. These receptor sequences come from a person between 18 and 65 years old who received the Ad26.COV2.S COVID-19 vaccine or a placebo. CDR3s include the opening cysteine and the closing phenylalanine or tryptophan. Each record gives: J gene, V gene, CDR3 protein.

TRBJ2-7 | TRBV11-2 | CASSFWLAYEQYF
TRBJ1-6 | TRBV3-1/TRBV3-2 | CASTSGGADNSPLHF
TRBJ2-1 | TRBV4-2 | CASSQRQLTYNEQFF
TRBJ2-1 | TRBV6-5 | CASSYRDGPREQFF
TRBJ1-1 | TRBV29-1 | CSVGRGTEAFF
TRBJ1-1 | TRBV14 | CASSQGFQGAAEAFF
TRBJ2-1 | TRBV6-2/TRBV6-3 | CASSYGAHNEQFF
TRBJ1-2 | TRBV6-5 | CASSYSAGEVATF
TRBJ2-1 | TRBV6-5 | CASSGDRFNEQFF
TRBJ2-1 | TRBV29-1 | CSVEATGVSSYNEQFF
TRBJ1-1 | TRBV12-3/TRBV12-4 | CASSLGERTEAFF
TRBJ2-7 | TRBV3-1/TRBV3-2 | CASSYPEARNEQYF
TRBJ1-1 | TRBV7-2 | CASSLRRADEAFF
TRBJ1-5 | TRBV12-5 | CASGRTGWQPQHF
TRBJ1-2 | TRBV4-2 | CASSQVAAGYGYTF
TRBJ2-2 | TRBV12-1 | CASSLLAGAGELFF
TRBJ1-1 | TRBV2 | CASSSIGEAEAFF
TRBJ1-6 | TRBV5-1 | CASSLARDNSPLHF
TRBJ1-1 | TRBV5-1 | CASSPDVSTAAFF
TRBJ2-3 | TRBV6-6 | CASGTSTDTQYF
TRBJ2-7 | TRBV18 | CASSPGYGSYEQYF
TRBJ1-4 | TRBV11-3 | CASSSDSGFNEKLFF
TRBJ2-1 | TRBV5-1 | CASSTGGGINEQFF
TRBJ2-1 | TRBV29-1 | CSVGAGGPVGEQFF
TRBJ2-1 | TRBV9 | CASSVTGTAYNEQFF
TRBJ1-1 | TRBV4-1 | CASSQGRATPQSTEAFF
TRBJ1-5 | TRBV4-1 | CASSPYPGGNQPQHF
TRBJ2-5 | TRBV12-5 | CASAPGSKETQYF
TRBJ2-5 | TRBV29-1 | CSVVPQVTRVAQYF
TRBJ2-3 | TRBV6-5 | CASSYSNRGTDTQYF
TRBJ2-4 | TRBV2 | CASSEEQLAKNIQYF
TRBJ1-4 | TRBV9 | CASSVEAGGEKLFF
TRBJ2-7 | TRBV7-9 | CASSLGDRDPYEQYF
TRBJ2-7 | TRBV5-4 | CASSPSGPDSYEQYF